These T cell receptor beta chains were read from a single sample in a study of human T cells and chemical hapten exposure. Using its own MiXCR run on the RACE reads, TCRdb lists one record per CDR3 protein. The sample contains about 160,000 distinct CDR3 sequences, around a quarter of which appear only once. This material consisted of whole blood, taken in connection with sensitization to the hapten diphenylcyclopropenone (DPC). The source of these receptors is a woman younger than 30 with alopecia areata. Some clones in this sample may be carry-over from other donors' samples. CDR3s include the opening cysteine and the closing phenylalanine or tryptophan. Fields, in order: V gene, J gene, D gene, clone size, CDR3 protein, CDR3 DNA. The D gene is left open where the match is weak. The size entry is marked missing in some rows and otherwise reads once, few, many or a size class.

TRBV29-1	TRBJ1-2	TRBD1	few	CSVPGQGIIGYTF	TGCAGCGTCCCGGGACAGGGAATTATTGGCTACACCTTC
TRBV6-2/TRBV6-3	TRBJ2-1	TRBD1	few	CASSRGQGDRDEQFF	TGTGCCAGCAGCCGGGGACAGGGAGATAGGGATGAGCAGTTCTTC
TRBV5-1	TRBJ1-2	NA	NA	CASSMDSYGYTF	TGCGCCAGCAGCATGGACAGTTACGGCTACACCTTC
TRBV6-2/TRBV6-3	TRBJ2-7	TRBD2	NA	CASRAAPGTTTSNLYEQYF	TGTGCCAGCAGAGCCGCACCTGGGACTACAACATCAAACCTATACGAGCAGTACTTC
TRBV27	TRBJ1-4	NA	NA	CASSVEQGEKLFF	TGTGCCAGCAGTGTGGAGCAGGGTGAAAAACTGTTTTTT
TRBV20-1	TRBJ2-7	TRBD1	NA	CSASPTGGYEQYF	TGCAGTGCTAGCCCCACAGGGGGGTACGAGCAGTACTTC
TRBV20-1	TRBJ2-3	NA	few	CSRWQADTQYF	TGCAGCAGATGGCAGGCAGATACGCAGTATTTT
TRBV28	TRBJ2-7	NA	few	CASSLWIEAPSDEQYF	TGTGCCAGCAGTTTATGGATCGAGGCCCCCTCGGACGAGCAGTACTTC
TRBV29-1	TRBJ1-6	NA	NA	CSVGEIKNSPLHF	TGCAGCGTTGGAGAGATCAAAAATTCACCCCTCCACTTT
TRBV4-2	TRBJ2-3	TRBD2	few	CASSPTGGGASTDTQYF	TGTGCCAGCAGCCCTACGGGAGGGGGGGCTAGCACAGATACGCAGTATTTT
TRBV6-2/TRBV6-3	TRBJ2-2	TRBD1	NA	CASSYYRGNTGELFF	TGTGCCAGCAGTTATTACAGGGGCAACACCGGGGAGCTGTTTTTT
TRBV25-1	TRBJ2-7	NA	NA	CASKRGAEEQYF	TGTGCCAGCAAACGGGGGGCGGAGGAGCAGTACTTC
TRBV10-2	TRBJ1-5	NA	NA	CASSEVGEGINPQHF	TGCGCCAGCAGTGAAGTGGGGGAGGGTATCAACCCCCAGCATTTT
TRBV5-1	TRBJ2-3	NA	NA	CASSLGLWGSDTQYF	TGCGCCAGCAGCTTGGGGTTGTGGGGGTCAGATACGCAGTATTTT
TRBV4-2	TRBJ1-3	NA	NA	CASGGTGNSGNTIYF	TGTGCCAGCGGAGGGACGGGAAACTCTGGAAACACCATATATTTT
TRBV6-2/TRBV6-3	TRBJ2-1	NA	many	CASSSGDEQFF	TGTGCCAGCAGTTCCGGGGATGAGCAGTTCTTC
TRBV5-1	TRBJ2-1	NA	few	CASSQLGGDEQFF	TGCGCCAGCAGCCAGCTGGGGGGCGATGAGCAGTTCTTC
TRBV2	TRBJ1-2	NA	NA	CASRLGDFYGYTF	TGTGCCAGCAGGTTGGGGGACTTCTATGGCTACACCTTC
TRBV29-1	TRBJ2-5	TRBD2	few	CSVGASGRARETQYF	TGCAGCGTTGGAGCCAGCGGGAGGGCCAGGGAGACCCAGTACTTC
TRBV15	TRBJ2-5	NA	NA	CATSRGRAYWETQYF	TGTGCCACCAGCAGGGGCCGGGCCTACTGGGAGACCCAGTACTTC
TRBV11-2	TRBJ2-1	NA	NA	CASSLGLYNEQFF	TGTGCCAGCAGCTTAGGCCTATACAATGAGCAGTTCTTC
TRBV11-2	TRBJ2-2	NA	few	CASSPIPGVYGTGELFF	TGTGCCAGCAGCCCCATTCCGGGCGTTTACGGCACCGGGGAGCTGTTTTTT
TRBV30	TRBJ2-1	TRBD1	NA	CAWGQGVVFF	TGTGCCTGGGGACAGGGAGTTGTGTTCTTC
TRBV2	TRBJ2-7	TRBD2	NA	CASSKTSGFYEQYF	TGTGCCAGCAGTAAAACTAGCGGGTTCTACGAGCAGTACTTC
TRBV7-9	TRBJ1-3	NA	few	CASTTGTSSGNTIYF	TGTGCCAGCACCACGGGGACTAGCTCTGGAAACACCATATATTTT
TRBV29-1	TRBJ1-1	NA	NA	CSVASGIMNTEAFF	TGCAGCGTTGCCTCTGGGATCATGAACACTGAAGCTTTCTTT
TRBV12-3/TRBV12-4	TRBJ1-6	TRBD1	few	CASRGQGDSPLHF	TGTGCCAGCAGGGGACAGGGGGATTCACCCCTCCACTTT
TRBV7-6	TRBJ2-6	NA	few	CASSPQTAPGANVLTF	TGTGCCAGCAGCCCACAGACAGCCCCGGGGGCCAACGTCCTGACTTTC
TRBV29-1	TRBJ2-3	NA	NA	CSGGGGRGTDTQYF	TGCAGCGGTGGGGGTGGCAGGGGCACAGATACGCAGTATTTT
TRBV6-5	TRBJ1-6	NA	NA	CASGRTNSPLHF	TGTGCCAGCGGCCGGACAAATTCACCCCTCCACTTT
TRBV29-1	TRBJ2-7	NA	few	CSVVGTFYEQYF	TGCAGCGTTGTGGGCACTTTCTACGAGCAGTACTTC
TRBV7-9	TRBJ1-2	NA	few	CASSLVVGDSYGYTF	TGTGCCAGCAGCTTAGTGGTCGGGGATAGCTATGGCTACACCTTC
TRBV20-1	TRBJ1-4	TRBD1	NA	CSASTGENEKLFF	TGCAGTGCTTCCACAGGGGAAAATGAAAAACTGTTTTTT
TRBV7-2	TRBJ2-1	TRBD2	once	CASSSRTSGGAFGEQFF	TGTGCCAGCAGCTCCCGGACTAGCGGGGGGGCGTTTGGTGAGCAGTTCTTC
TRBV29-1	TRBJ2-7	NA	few	CSVSQGLEQYF	TGCAGCGTTTCACAGGGTTTGGAGCAGTACTTC
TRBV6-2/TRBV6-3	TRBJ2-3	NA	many	CASSYGAYYTQYF	TGTGCCAGCAGTTACGGCGCGTACTATACGCAGTATTTT
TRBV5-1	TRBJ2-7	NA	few	CASSLGRNYEQYF	TGCGCCAGCAGCTTGGGACGGAACTACGAGCAGTACTTC
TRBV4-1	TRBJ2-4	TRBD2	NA	CASSHPLGGFSAKNIQYF	TGCGCCAGCAGCCACCCCCTGGGAGGGTTCTCAGCCAAAAACATTCAGTACTTC
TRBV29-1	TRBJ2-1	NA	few	CSVIYSTDEQFF	TGCAGCGTTATTTACTCGACGGATGAGCAGTTCTTC
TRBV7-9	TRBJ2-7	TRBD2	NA	CASSDNLAGAEQYF	TGTGCCAGCAGCGATAATCTAGCGGGAGCTGAGCAGTACTTC
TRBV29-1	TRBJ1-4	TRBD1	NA	CSVGTGTGGLRKLFF	TGCAGCGTCGGGACCGGGACAGGGGGGCTTCGGAAACTGTTTTTT
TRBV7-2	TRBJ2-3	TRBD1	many	CASSLVSTGVEADTQYF	TGTGCCAGCAGCTTAGTCTCGACAGGGGTGGAGGCAGATACGCAGTATTTT